The clone carrying this T cell receptor (beta chain) is medium-sized. TCRdb re-clonotyped the PCR reads through MiXCR. The table includes approximately 12,000 clones, 25% to 40% detected once. No patient received treatment before thyroid surgery. The data belong to a study of metastatic and nonmetastatic thyroid tumors. The sample comprised tumor tissue. The TCR was taken from a male donor with papillary thyroid cancer or a benign thyroid nodule (not recorded which). Some clones in this sample may be carry-over from other donors' samples.

The CDR3, as DNA: TGTGCCAGTAAGATACAGGAGGCTGGTATCGGGGAGCTGTTTTTT. Amino acids: CASKIQEAGIGELFF. The V call is TRBV19, the J call TRBJ2-2; tentatively, D is TRBD1 or TRBD2 (5 bases each). Per germline, CDR1 LNHDA and CDR2 SQIVND (reference sequence). This CDR3 is built from 15 residues. Trimming stripped 7 bases from V and 7 bases from J, with 19 bases between.